Listed below are T cell receptor beta chains from one sample, sequenced in a study of blood T cell repertoires in COVID-19. Clones were read by immunoSEQ multiplex PCR, and TCRdb kept only the in-frame ones, dropping some. The sample shows a few hundred thousand clones, just over 85% of them seen only once. The sequenced sample was PBMCs or T cells enriched from blood (not recorded which). Receptor source: a man aged 35 to 55 who had recovered from COVID-19. CDR3s include the opening cysteine and the closing phenylalanine or tryptophan. The order of the fields is clone size, V gene, J gene, D gene, CDR3 protein, CDR3 DNA. The D gene is left open where the match is weak. The listing skips clone size in some rows; elsewhere it reads once, few, many or a size class.

abundance: NA; v_gene: TRBV28; j_gene: TRBJ2-7; d_gene: NA; CDR3aa: CASSLLSRIHEQYF; CDR3nt: TGTGCCAGCAGTTTATTAAGCAGGATCCACGAGCAGTACTTC
abundance: NA; v_gene: TRBV9; j_gene: TRBJ2-1; d_gene: TRBD2; CDR3aa: CASSVAGLAGNNEQFF; CDR3nt: TGTGCCAGCAGCGTAGCGGGACTAGCGGGAAACAATGAGCAGTTCTTC
abundance: NA; v_gene: TRBV5-8; j_gene: TRBJ2-1; d_gene: NA; CDR3aa: CASSLVLPGEHNEQFF; CDR3nt: TGTGCCAGCAGCTTGGTTCTCCCGGGGGAACACAATGAGCAGTTCTTC
abundance: NA; v_gene: TRBV11-2; j_gene: TRBJ1-5; d_gene: TRBD1; CDR3aa: CATGQGIAQPQHF; CDR3nt: TGTGCCACCGGACAGGGTATAGCTCAGCCCCAGCATTTT
abundance: NA; v_gene: TRBV28; j_gene: TRBJ2-7; d_gene: TRBD1; CDR3aa: CASSLDEGQGEPHNAYEQYF; CDR3nt: TGTGCCAGCAGTTTAGACGAGGGACAGGGGGAACCCCATAACGCCTACGAGCAGTACTTC
abundance: NA; v_gene: TRBV30; j_gene: TRBJ1-5; d_gene: TRBD1; CDR3aa: CAWSIDRGNQPQHF; CDR3nt: TGTGCCTGGAGTATAGACAGGGGCAATCAGCCCCAGCATTTT
abundance: NA; v_gene: TRBV6-5; j_gene: TRBJ2-2; d_gene: TRBD2; CDR3aa: CASSYDPAGDTGELFF; CDR3nt: TGTGCCAGCAGTTACGATCCAGCGGGAGACACCGGGGAGCTGTTTTTT
abundance: few; v_gene: TRBV27; j_gene: TRBJ1-5; d_gene: NA; CDR3aa: CASTQYGGNQPQHF; CDR3nt: TGTGCCAGCACCCAATACGGAGGGAATCAGCCCCAGCATTTT
abundance: once; v_gene: TRBV3-1/TRBV3-2; j_gene: TRBJ1-4; d_gene: TRBD1; CDR3aa: CASSLRGQQEKLFF; CDR3nt: TGTGCCAGCAGCCTTAGGGGGCAACAGGAAAAACTGTTTTTT
abundance: NA; v_gene: TRBV29-1; j_gene: TRBJ2-2; d_gene: NA; CDR3aa: CSALDTGELFF; CDR3nt: TGCAGCGCCCTCGACACCGGGGAGCTGTTTTTT
abundance: NA; v_gene: TRBV11-2; j_gene: TRBJ2-6; d_gene: NA; CDR3aa: CASSLGGDPGANVLTF; CDR3nt: TGTGCCAGCAGCTTAGGGGGGGATCCTGGGGCCAACGTCCTGACTTTC
abundance: NA; v_gene: TRBV27; j_gene: TRBJ1-2; d_gene: TRBD1; CDR3aa: CASSMGTGPYGYTF; CDR3nt: TGTGCCAGCAGTATGGGGACAGGGCCCTATGGCTACACCTTC
abundance: NA; v_gene: TRBV18; j_gene: TRBJ1-1; d_gene: NA; CDR3aa: CASSPPTPNTEAFF; CDR3nt: TGTGCCAGCTCACCACCGACACCGAACACTGAAGCTTTCTTT
abundance: NA; v_gene: TRBV18; j_gene: TRBJ1-1; d_gene: NA; CDR3aa: CASSPPLQGTEAFF; CDR3nt: TGTGCCAGCTCACCACCGCTCCAGGGCACTGAAGCTTTCTTT
abundance: NA; v_gene: TRBV18; j_gene: TRBJ1-1; d_gene: NA; CDR3aa: CASSPPGTGTEAFF; CDR3nt: TGTGCCAGCTCACCACCCGGCACGGGCACTGAAGCTTTCTTT
abundance: NA; v_gene: TRBV7-2; j_gene: TRBJ2-4; d_gene: NA; CDR3aa: CASSDGGKNIQYF; CDR3nt: TGTGCCAGCTCCGACGGGGGAAAAAACATTCAGTACTTC
abundance: NA; v_gene: TRBV7-9; j_gene: TRBJ1-1; d_gene: NA; CDR3aa: CASSLGGALGTEAFF; CDR3nt: TGTGCCAGCAGCTTAGGGGGCGCCCTTGGCACTGAAGCTTTCTTT
abundance: NA; v_gene: TRBV6-5; j_gene: TRBJ2-3; d_gene: NA; CDR3aa: CASSWGGTLDTQYF; CDR3nt: TGTGCCAGCAGTTGGGGCGGGACTTTGGATACGCAGTATTTT
abundance: NA; v_gene: TRBV18; j_gene: TRBJ1-2; d_gene: NA; CDR3aa: CASSPAVNNRLNYGYTF; CDR3nt: TGTGCCAGCTCACCGGCTGTTAATAACAGGTTGAACTATGGCTACACCTTC
abundance: NA; v_gene: TRBV29-1; j_gene: TRBJ1-2; d_gene: NA; CDR3aa: CSVEDPRGPYGYTF; CDR3nt: TGCAGCGTTGAAGATCCTCGCGGCCCCTATGGCTACACCTTC
abundance: NA; v_gene: TRBV2; j_gene: TRBJ2-2; d_gene: TRBD2; CDR3aa: CASIALAGVPGELFF; CDR3nt: TGTGCCAGCATAGCACTAGCGGGAGTCCCCGGGGAGCTGTTTTTT
abundance: NA; v_gene: TRBV21-1; j_gene: TRBJ2-7; d_gene: NA; CDR3aa: CASSKANSPTSGYEQYF; CDR3nt: TGTGCCAGCAGCAAAGCTAACAGTCCGACTAGCGGCTACGAGCAGTACTTC
abundance: NA; v_gene: TRBV19; j_gene: TRBJ2-4; d_gene: TRBD2; CDR3aa: CASSIGLAGGIQYF; CDR3nt: TGTGCCAGTAGTATAGGACTAGCGGGAGGCATTCAGTACTTC
abundance: NA; v_gene: TRBV4-1; j_gene: TRBJ2-3; d_gene: TRBD2; CDR3aa: CASSHSAGVSTDTQYF; CDR3nt: TGCGCCAGCAGCCATTCAGCGGGAGTTAGCACAGATACGCAGTATTTT
abundance: NA; v_gene: TRBV6-5; j_gene: TRBJ2-3; d_gene: NA; CDR3aa: CASGEPARHTQYF; CDR3nt: TGTGCCTCCGGAGAACCTGCGAGACATACGCAGTATTTT
abundance: NA; v_gene: TRBV5-1; j_gene: TRBJ2-4; d_gene: NA; CDR3aa: CASSHGDIQDIQYF; CDR3nt: TGCGCCAGCAGCCATGGGGACATCCAAGACATTCAGTACTTC
abundance: NA; v_gene: TRBV29-1; j_gene: TRBJ1-2; d_gene: TRBD1; CDR3aa: CSVRQGNGYTF; CDR3nt: TGCAGCGTACGACAGGGCAATGGCTACACCTTC
abundance: NA; v_gene: TRBV21-1; j_gene: TRBJ2-2; d_gene: NA; CDR3aa: CASSKAFGQGVHGGTGELFF; CDR3nt: TGTGCCAGCAGCAAGGCTTTCGGACAGGGGGTCCACGGGGGGACCGGGGAGCTGTTTTTT
abundance: NA; v_gene: TRBV27; j_gene: TRBJ1-5; d_gene: NA; CDR3aa: CASSLSSGEGQPQHF; CDR3nt: TGTGCCAGCAGTCTCTCATCAGGGGAGGGTCAGCCCCAGCATTTT
abundance: NA; v_gene: TRBV10-3; j_gene: TRBJ1-5; d_gene: TRBD1; CDR3aa: CAISEGNRGLDQPQHF; CDR3nt: TGTGCCATCAGTGAGGGGAACAGGGGGCTGGATCAGCCCCAGCATTTT
abundance: NA; v_gene: TRBV28; j_gene: TRBJ1-1; d_gene: NA; CDR3aa: CASSPDRTPGGSEAFF; CDR3nt: TGTGCCAGCAGTCCAGACAGGACCCCCGGCGGTTCTGAAGCTTTCTTT
abundance: NA; v_gene: TRBV19; j_gene: TRBJ1-1; d_gene: NA; CDR3aa: CASSMPAGRSVTEAFF; CDR3nt: TGTGCCAGTAGTATGCCCGCAGGGAGGAGTGTCACTGAAGCTTTCTTT
abundance: NA; v_gene: TRBV13; j_gene: TRBJ2-7; d_gene: TRBD1; CDR3aa: CATADRDQYEQYF; CDR3nt: TGTGCCACCGCCGACAGGGATCAGTACGAGCAGTACTTC
abundance: NA; v_gene: TRBV18; j_gene: TRBJ2-5; d_gene: NA; CDR3aa: CASSPPLDIETQYF; CDR3nt: TGTGCCAGCTCACCACCTTTGGACATAGAGACCCAGTACTTC
abundance: NA; v_gene: TRBV20-1; j_gene: TRBJ1-2; d_gene: NA; CDR3aa: CSARGPSDSF; CDR3nt: TGCAGTGCTAGAGGGCCTAGTGACTCCTTC
abundance: NA; v_gene: TRBV2; j_gene: TRBJ2-7; d_gene: NA; CDR3aa: CASSLSTSGVYEQYF; CDR3nt: TGTGCCAGCAGTTTGTCCACCTCAGGGGTTTACGAGCAGTACTTC
abundance: NA; v_gene: TRBV28; j_gene: TRBJ1-2; d_gene: TRBD1; CDR3aa: CASSRWDRGEYGYTF; CDR3nt: TGTGCCAGCAGCCGATGGGACAGAGGGGAATATGGCTACACCTTC
abundance: NA; v_gene: TRBV5-1; j_gene: TRBJ1-5; d_gene: TRBD1; CDR3aa: CASRATGDIQPQHF; CDR3nt: TGCGCCAGCAGGGCTACAGGGGACATTCAGCCCCAGCATTTT
abundance: NA; v_gene: TRBV27; j_gene: TRBJ2-2; d_gene: NA; CDR3aa: CASRFRGATGELFF; CDR3nt: TGTGCCAGCAGGTTTCGGGGGGCAACCGGGGAGCTGTTTTTT
abundance: NA; v_gene: TRBV6-2/TRBV6-3; j_gene: TRBJ1-2; d_gene: NA; CDR3aa: CASSQTSNYGYTF; CDR3nt: TGTGCCAGCAGCCAGACATCTAACTATGGCTACACCTTC
abundance: NA; v_gene: TRBV5-6; j_gene: TRBJ1-1; d_gene: NA; CDR3aa: CASSLVGRNTEAFF; CDR3nt: TGTGCCAGCAGCTTGGTGGGGAGGAACACTGAAGCTTTCTTT
abundance: NA; v_gene: TRBV10-3; j_gene: TRBJ2-6; d_gene: TRBD2; CDR3aa: CAISPLAGSSGANVLTF; CDR3nt: TGTGCCATCAGCCCACTAGCGGGATCCTCTGGGGCCAACGTCCTGACTTTC
abundance: NA; v_gene: TRBV14; j_gene: TRBJ2-5; d_gene: TRBD2; CDR3aa: CASSLGLAQETQYF; CDR3nt: TGTGCCAGCAGCCTAGGACTAGCGCAGGAGACCCAGTACTTC
abundance: NA; v_gene: TRBV6-5; j_gene: TRBJ1-1; d_gene: NA; CDR3aa: CASSFDNPNTEAFF; CDR3nt: TGTGCCAGCAGTTTCGACAACCCGAACACTGAAGCTTTCTTT
abundance: NA; v_gene: TRBV10-3; j_gene: TRBJ2-1; d_gene: TRBD2; CDR3aa: CAISESVPNSGSLNEQFF; CDR3nt: TGTGCCATCAGTGAGTCAGTCCCTAATAGCGGGAGTCTCAATGAGCAGTTCTTC
abundance: NA; v_gene: TRBV5-4; j_gene: TRBJ2-2; d_gene: TRBD1; CDR3aa: CASSLLTSGGPDTGELFF; CDR3nt: TGTGCCAGCAGCTTGTTGACGTCAGGGGGCCCAGACACCGGGGAGCTGTTTTTT
abundance: NA; v_gene: TRBV12-5; j_gene: TRBJ1-5; d_gene: NA; CDR3aa: CASATGYGNQPQHF; CDR3nt: TGTGCTAGTGCCACGGGATATGGAAATCAGCCCCAGCATTTT
abundance: few; v_gene: TRBV4-2; j_gene: TRBJ1-1; d_gene: TRBD1; CDR3aa: CASRGGKTEAFF; CDR3nt: TGTGCCAGCAGAGGGGGCAAAACTGAAGCTTTCTTT
abundance: NA; v_gene: TRBV2; j_gene: TRBJ2-3; d_gene: TRBD2; CDR3aa: CASSGNSGGAGDTQYF; CDR3nt: TGTGCCAGCAGTGGGAATAGCGGGGGGGCCGGAGATACGCAGTATTTT
abundance: NA; v_gene: TRBV20-1; j_gene: TRBJ2-1; d_gene: NA; CDR3aa: CSARRYNEQFF; CDR3nt: TGCAGTGCGAGACGGTACAATGAGCAGTTCTTC
abundance: NA; v_gene: TRBV16; j_gene: TRBJ2-1; d_gene: NA; CDR3aa: CASSQSSLEQFF; CDR3nt: TGTGCCAGCAGCCAATCGTCTCTTGAGCAGTTCTTC
abundance: NA; v_gene: TRBV12-3/TRBV12-4; j_gene: TRBJ1-2; d_gene: NA; CDR3aa: CASSVAPGYGYTF; CDR3nt: TGTGCCAGCAGTGTCGCTCCGGGCTATGGCTACACCTTC
abundance: NA; v_gene: TRBV3-1/TRBV3-2; j_gene: TRBJ2-3; d_gene: TRBD2; CDR3aa: CASSQASRGGAGAQYF; CDR3nt: TGTGCCAGCAGCCAAGCTTCTCGGGGGGGTGCGGGGGCGCAGTATTTT
abundance: NA; v_gene: TRBV10-3; j_gene: TRBJ2-5; d_gene: NA; CDR3aa: CAISVNSQETQYF; CDR3nt: TGTGCCATCAGTGTAAACAGCCAAGAGACCCAGTACTTC
abundance: NA; v_gene: TRBV7-2; j_gene: TRBJ1-1; d_gene: NA; CDR3aa: CASSYNRDPEAFF; CDR3nt: TGTGCCAGCAGCTATAACAGGGATCCTGAAGCTTTCTTT
abundance: NA; v_gene: TRBV27; j_gene: TRBJ1-2; d_gene: TRBD1; CDR3aa: CASSSQGGGYTF; CDR3nt: TGTGCCAGCAGTTCACAGGGGGGCGGCTACACCTTC
abundance: NA; v_gene: TRBV27; j_gene: TRBJ1-1; d_gene: NA; CDR3aa: CASSFLRGTEAFF; CDR3nt: TGTGCCAGCAGTTTCCTCCGGGGCACTGAAGCTTTCTTT
abundance: NA; v_gene: TRBV18; j_gene: TRBJ2-1; d_gene: NA; CDR3aa: CASSPPSRRGYNEQFF; CDR3nt: TGTGCCAGCTCACCACCTTCTCGCAGGGGATACAATGAGCAGTTCTTC
abundance: NA; v_gene: TRBV15; j_gene: TRBJ2-5; d_gene: NA; CDR3aa: CATSGEAASTETQYF; CDR3nt: TGTGCCACCAGCGGGGAGGCGGCCTCAACAGAGACCCAGTACTTC